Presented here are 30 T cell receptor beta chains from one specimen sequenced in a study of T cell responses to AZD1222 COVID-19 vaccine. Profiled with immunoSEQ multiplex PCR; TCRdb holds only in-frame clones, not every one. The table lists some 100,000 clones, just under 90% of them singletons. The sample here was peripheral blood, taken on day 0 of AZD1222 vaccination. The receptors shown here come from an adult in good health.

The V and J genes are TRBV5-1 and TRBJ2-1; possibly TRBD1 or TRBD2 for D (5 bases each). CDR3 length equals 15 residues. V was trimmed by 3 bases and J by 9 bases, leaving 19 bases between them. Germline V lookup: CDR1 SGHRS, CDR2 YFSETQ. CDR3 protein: CASSSGTSKDGEQFF. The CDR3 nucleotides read TGCGCCAGCAGCTCCGGGACCTCGAAGGATGGTGAGCAGTTCTTC.

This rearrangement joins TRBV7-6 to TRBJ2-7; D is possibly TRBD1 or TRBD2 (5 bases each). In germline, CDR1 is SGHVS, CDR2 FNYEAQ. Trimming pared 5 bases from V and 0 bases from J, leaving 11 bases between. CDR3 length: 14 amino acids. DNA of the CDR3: TGTGCCAGCAGCCGAGGGGACCCCTCCTACGAGCAGTACTTC. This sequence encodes CASSRGDPSYEQYF.

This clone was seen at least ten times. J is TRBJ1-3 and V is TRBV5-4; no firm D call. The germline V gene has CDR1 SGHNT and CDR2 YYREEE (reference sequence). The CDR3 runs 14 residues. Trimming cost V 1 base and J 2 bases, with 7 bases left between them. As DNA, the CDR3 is TGTGCCAGCAGCTTGTCGTCCACTGGAAACACCATATATTTT. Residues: CASSLSSTGNTIYF.

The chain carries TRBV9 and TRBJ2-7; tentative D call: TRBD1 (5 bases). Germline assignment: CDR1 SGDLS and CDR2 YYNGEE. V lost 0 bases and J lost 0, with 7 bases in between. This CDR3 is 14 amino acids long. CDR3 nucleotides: TGTGCCAGCAGCGTAGAACAGGACTCCTACGAGCAGTACTTC. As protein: CASSVEQDSYEQYF.

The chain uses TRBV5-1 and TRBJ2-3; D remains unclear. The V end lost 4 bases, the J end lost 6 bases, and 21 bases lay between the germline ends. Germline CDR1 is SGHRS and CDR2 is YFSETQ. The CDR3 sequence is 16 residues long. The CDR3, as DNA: TGCGCCAGCAGCCACTCCTGGACGAAGCCCTTGGATACGCAGTATTTT. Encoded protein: CASSHSWTKPLDTQYF.

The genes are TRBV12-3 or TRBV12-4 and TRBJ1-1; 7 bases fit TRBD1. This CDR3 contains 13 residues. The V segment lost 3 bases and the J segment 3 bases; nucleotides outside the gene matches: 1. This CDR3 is CASSLRGHTEAFF. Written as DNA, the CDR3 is TGTGCCAGCAGTTTGAGGGGGCACACTGAAGCTTTCTTT.

This CDR3 reads CASSQATLAKNIQYF. CDR3 sequence (DNA): TGTGCCAGCAGCCAAGCCACCCTAGCCAAAAACATTCAGTACTTC. The chain employs TRBV3-1 (or the pseudogene TRBV3-2) and TRBJ2-4; D unclear. Trimming took 1 base from V and 0 from J, leaving 7 bases between them. This CDR3 comprises 15 residues. CDR1 LGHDT and CDR2 YNNKEL come from the germline V gene (reference sequence).

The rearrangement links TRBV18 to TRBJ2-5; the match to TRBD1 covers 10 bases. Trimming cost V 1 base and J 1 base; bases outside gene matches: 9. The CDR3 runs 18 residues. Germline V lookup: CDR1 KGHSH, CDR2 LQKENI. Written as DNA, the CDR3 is TGTGCCAGCTCACCACGGGAGACAGGGGGCAACCTCCAAGAGACCCAGTACTTC. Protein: CASSPRETGGNLQETQYF.

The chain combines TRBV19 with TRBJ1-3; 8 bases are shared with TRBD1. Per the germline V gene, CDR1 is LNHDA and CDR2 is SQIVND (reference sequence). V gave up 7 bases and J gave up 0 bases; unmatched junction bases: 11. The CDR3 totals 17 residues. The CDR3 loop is CASIAVPGQDSGNTIYF. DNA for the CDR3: TGTGCCAGTATAGCCGTACCGGGACAGGACTCTGGAAACACCATATATTTT.

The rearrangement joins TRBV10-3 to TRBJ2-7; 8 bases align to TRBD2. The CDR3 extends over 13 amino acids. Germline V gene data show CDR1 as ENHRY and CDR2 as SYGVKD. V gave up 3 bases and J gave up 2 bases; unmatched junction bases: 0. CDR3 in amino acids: CAISDGGAYEQYF. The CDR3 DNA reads TGTGCCATCAGTGACGGGGGGGCCTACGAGCAGTACTTC.

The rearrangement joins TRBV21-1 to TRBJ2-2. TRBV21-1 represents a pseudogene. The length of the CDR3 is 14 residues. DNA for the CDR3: TGTGCCCGCCCAAGGAAGTCTTGTATGGGGGAGCTGTTTTTT. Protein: CARPRKSCMGELFF.

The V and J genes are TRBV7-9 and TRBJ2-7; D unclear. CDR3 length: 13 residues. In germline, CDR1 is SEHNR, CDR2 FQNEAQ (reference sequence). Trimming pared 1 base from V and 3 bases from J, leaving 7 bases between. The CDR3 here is CASSLDTFYEQYF. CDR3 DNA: TGTGCCAGCAGCTTAGACACTTTCTACGAGCAGTACTTC.

Written as DNA, the CDR3 is TGTGCCAGCAGTTCCGAGGTGGGGCCCCGCGGGGAGCAGTTCTTC. Translating gives CASSSEVGPRGEQFF. The chain has TRBV9 and TRBJ2-1; D is possibly TRBD1 or TRBD2 (5 bases each). V lost 5 bases and J 10 bases, leaving 22 bases between the germline ends. Germline V gives CDR1 SGDLS, CDR2 YYNGEE. This CDR3 is 15 amino acids long. Full variable domain (outside the CDR3, taken from reference TRBV9 and TRBJ2-1): DSGVTQTPKHLITATGQRVTLRCSPRSGDLSVYWYQQSLDQGLQFLIQYYNGEERAKGNILERFSAQQFPDLHSELNLSSLELGDSALYFCASSSEVGPRGEQFFGPGTRLTVL.

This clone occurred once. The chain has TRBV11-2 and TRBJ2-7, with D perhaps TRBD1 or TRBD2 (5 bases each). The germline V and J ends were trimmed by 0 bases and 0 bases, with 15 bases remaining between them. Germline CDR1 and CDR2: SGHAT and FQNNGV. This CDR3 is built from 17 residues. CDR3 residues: CASSLDRGPSSSYEQYF. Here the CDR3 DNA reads TGTGCCAGCAGCTTAGATCGGGGCCCATCTAGCTCCTACGAGCAGTACTTC. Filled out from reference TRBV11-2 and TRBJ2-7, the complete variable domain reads EAGVAQSPRYKIIEKRQSVAFWCNPISGHATLYWYQQILGQGPKLLIQFQNNGVVDDSQLPKDRFSAERLKGVDSTLKIQPAKLEDSAVYLCASSLDRGPSSSYEQYFGPGTRLTVT.

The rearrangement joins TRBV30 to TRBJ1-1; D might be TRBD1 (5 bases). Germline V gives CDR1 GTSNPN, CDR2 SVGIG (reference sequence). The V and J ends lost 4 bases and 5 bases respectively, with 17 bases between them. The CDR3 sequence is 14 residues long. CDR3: CAWILGGLSTEAFF. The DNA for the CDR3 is TGTGCCTGGATTCTCGGGGGATTAAGTACTGAAGCTTTCTTT.

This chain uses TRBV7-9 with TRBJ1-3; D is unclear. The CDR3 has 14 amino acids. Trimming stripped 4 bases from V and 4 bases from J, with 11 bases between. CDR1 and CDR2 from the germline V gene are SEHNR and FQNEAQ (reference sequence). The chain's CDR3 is CASSSLWAGNTIYF. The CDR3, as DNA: TGTGCCAGCAGCTCCCTGTGGGCCGGAAACACCATATATTTT.

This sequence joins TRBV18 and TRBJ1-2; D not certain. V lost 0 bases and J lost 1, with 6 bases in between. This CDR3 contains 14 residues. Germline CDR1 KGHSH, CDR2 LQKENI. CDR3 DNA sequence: TGTGCCAGCTCACCACCGGGCAGTAACTATGGCTACACCTTC. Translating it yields CASSPPGSNYGYTF.

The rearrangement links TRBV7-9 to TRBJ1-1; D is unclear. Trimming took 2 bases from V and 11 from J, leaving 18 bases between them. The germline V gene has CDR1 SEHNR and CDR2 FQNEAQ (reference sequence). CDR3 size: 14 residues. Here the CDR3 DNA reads TGTGCCAGCAGCTTAAGAAGTGGCCCACCGCTGGCTTTCTTT. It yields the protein CASSLRSGPPLAFF.

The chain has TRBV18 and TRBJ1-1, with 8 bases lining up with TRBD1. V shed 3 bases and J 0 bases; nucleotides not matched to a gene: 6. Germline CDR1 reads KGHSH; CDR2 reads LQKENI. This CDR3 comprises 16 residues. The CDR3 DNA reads TGTGCCAGCTCACCCGACAGGGGCCGGATGAACACTGAAGCTTTCTTT. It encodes CASSPDRGRMNTEAFF. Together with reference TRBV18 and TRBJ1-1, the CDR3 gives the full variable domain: NAGVMQNPRHLVRRRGQEARLRCSPMKGHSHVYWYRQLPEEGLKFMVYLQKENIIDESGMPKERFSAEFPKEGPSILRIQQVVRGDSAAYFCASSPDRGRMNTEAFFGQGTRLTVV.

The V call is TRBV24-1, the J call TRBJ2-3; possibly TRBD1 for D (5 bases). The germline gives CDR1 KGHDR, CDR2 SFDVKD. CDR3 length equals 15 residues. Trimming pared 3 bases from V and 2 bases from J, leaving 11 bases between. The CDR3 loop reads CATSDALTDTDTQYF. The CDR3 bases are TGTGCCACCAGTGATGCTCTGACAGACACAGATACGCAGTATTTT.

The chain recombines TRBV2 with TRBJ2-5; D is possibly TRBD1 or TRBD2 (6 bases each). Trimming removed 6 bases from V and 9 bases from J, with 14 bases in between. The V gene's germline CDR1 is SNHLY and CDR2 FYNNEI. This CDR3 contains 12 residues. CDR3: CASRPGAGAQYF. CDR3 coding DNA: TGTGCCAGCAGGCCGGGGGCAGGGGCCCAGTACTTC.

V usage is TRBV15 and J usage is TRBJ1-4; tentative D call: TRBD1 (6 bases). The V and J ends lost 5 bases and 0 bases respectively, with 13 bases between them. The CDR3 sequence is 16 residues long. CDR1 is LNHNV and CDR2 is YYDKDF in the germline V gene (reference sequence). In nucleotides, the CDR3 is TGTGCCACCAGCCACCGGGACATTCCAACTAATGAAAAACTGTTTTTT. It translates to CATSHRDIPTNEKLFF. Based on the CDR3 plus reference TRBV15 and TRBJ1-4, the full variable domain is DAMVIQNPRYQVTQFGKPVTLSCSQTLNHNVMYWYQQKSSQAPKLLFHYYDKDFNNEADTPDNFQSRRPNTSFCFLDIRSPGLGDTAMYLCATSHRDIPTNEKLFFGSGTQLSVL.

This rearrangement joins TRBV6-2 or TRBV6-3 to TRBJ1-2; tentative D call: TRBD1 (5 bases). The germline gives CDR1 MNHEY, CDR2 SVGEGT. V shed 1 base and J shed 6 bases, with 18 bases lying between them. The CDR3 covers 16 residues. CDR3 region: CASSYWQGFNPNGYTF. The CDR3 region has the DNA TGTGCCAGCAGTTACTGGCAGGGTTTTAACCCCAATGGCTACACCTTC.

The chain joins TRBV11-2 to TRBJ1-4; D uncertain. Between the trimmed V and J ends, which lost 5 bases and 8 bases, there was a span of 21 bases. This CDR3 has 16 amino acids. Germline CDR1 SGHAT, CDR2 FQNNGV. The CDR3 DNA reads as TGTGCCAGCAGCAACAAGATAGGGTCGGGTGGGGAAAAACTGTTTTTT. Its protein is CASSNKIGSGGEKLFF.

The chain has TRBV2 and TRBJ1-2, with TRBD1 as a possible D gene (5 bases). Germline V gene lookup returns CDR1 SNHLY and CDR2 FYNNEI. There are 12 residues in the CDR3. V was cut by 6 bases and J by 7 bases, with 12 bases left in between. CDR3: CASRDRTLGYTF. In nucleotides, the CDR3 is TGTGCCAGCAGGGATCGGACACTTGGCTACACCTTC.

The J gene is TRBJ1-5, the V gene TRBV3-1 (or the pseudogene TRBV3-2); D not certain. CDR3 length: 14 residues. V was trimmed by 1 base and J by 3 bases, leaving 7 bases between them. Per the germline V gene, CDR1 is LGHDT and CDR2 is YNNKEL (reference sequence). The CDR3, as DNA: TGTGCCAGCAGCCAAGCGTGGTACAATCAGCCCCAGCATTTT. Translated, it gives CASSQAWYNQPQHF.

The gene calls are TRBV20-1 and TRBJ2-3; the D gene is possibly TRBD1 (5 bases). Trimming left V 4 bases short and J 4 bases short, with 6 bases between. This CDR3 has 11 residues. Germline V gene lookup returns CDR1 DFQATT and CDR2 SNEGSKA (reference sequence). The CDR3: CSAIGADTQYF. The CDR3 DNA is TGCAGTGCTATAGGGGCAGATACGCAGTATTTT.

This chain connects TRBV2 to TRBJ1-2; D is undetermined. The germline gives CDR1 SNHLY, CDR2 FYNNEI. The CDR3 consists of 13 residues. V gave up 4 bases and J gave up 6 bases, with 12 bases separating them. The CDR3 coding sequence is TGTGCCAGCAGTGGATCACGGGTGAATGGCTACACCTTC. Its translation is CASSGSRVNGYTF.

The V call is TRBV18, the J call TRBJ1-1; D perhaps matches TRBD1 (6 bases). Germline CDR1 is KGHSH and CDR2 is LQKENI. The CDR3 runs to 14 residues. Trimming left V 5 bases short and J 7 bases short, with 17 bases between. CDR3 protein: CASSYGQIVDEAFF. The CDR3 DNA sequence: TGTGCCAGCTCATACGGACAGATAGTGGATGAAGCTTTCTTT.

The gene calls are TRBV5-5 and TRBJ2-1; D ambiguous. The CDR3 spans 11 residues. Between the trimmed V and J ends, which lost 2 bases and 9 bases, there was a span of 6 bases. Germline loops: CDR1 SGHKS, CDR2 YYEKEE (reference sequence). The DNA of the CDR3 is TGTGCCAGCAGCTTAAGGAGTGAGCAGTTCTTC. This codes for CASSLRSEQFF.